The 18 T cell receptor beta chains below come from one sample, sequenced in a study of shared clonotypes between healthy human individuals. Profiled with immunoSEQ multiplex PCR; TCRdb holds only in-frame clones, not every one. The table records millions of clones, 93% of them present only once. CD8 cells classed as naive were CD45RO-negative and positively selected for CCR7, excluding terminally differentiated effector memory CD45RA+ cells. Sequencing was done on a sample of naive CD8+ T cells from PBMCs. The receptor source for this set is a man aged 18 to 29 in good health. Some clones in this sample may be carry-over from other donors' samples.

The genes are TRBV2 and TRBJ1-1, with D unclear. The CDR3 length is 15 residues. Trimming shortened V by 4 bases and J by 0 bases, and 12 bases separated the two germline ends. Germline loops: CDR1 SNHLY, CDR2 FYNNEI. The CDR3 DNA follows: TGTGCCAGCAGTGGGGGTCCGCTATTGAACACTGAAGCTTTCTTT. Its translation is CASSGGPLLNTEAFF.

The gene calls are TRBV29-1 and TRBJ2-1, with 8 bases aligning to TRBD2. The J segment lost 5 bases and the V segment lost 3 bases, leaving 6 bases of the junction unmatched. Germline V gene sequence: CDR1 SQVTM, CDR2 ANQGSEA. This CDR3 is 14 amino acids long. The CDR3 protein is CSVDLTSGNNEQFF. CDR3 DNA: TGCAGCGTTGACTTAACTAGCGGTAACAATGAGCAGTTCTTC.

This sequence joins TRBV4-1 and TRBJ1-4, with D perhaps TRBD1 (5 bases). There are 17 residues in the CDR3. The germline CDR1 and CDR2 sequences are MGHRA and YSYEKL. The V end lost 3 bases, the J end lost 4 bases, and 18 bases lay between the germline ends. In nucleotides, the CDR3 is TGCGCCAGCAGCCAGTCTCTCAGTAGGGGAGGTAATGAAAAACTGTTTTTT. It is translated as CASSQSLSRGGNEKLFF.

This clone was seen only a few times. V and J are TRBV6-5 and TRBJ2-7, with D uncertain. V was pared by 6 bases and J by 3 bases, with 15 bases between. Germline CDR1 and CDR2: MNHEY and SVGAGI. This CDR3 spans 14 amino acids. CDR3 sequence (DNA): TGTGCCAGCAGACCCCTCCGCGACCGCTACGAGCAGTACTTC. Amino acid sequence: CASRPLRDRYEQYF.

The CDR3 loop reads CASSPTGAQANVLTF. The CDR3 DNA reads TGTGCCAGCAGCCCCACAGGGGCACAGGCCAACGTCCTGACTTTC. V usage is TRBV5-6 and J usage is TRBJ2-6, with 7 bases that match TRBD1. CDR1 and CDR2 (germline): SGHDT, YYEEEE. The V and J ends lost 4 bases and 6 bases, in that order; junction bases with no gene match: 7. This CDR3 is 15 amino acids long.

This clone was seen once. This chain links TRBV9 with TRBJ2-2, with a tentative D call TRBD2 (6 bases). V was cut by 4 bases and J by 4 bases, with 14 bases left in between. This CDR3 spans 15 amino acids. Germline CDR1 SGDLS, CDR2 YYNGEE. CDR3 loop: CASSLGLSGTGELFF. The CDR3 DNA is TGTGCCAGCAGCCTCGGACTTAGCGGCACCGGGGAGCTGTTTTTT. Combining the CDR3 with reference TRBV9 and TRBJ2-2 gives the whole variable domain DSGVTQTPKHLITATGQRVTLRCSPRSGDLSVYWYQQSLDQGLQFLIQYYNGEERAKGNILERFSAQQFPDLHSELNLSSLELGDSALYFCASSLGLSGTGELFFGEGSRLTVL.

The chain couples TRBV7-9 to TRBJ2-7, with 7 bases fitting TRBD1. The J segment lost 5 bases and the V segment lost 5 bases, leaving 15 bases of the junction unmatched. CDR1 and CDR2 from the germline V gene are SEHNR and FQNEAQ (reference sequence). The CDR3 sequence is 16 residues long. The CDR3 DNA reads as TGTGCCAGCAGCCAATCCCCCGGGACAGAGGATAACGAGCAGTACTTC. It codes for CASSQSPGTEDNEQYF.

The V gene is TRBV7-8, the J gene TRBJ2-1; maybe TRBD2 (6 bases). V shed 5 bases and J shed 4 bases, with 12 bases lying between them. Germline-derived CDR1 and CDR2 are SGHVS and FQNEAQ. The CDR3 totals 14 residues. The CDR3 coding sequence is TGTGCCAGCAGCGTCCGGGACTCATACAATGAGCAGTTCTTC. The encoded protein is CASSVRDSYNEQFF.

CDR3 region: CASSLVSGLNDTDTQYF. DNA for the CDR3: TGTGCCAGCAGCTTAGTGTCAGGACTGAACGACACAGATACGCAGTATTTT. The gene calls are TRBV7-9 and TRBJ2-3; possible D gene TRBD2, 5 bases. The CDR3 is made up of 17 amino acids. Germline V gives CDR1 SEHNR, CDR2 FQNEAQ (reference sequence). Deletions cut 1 base from V and 2 bases from J, with 16 bases between.

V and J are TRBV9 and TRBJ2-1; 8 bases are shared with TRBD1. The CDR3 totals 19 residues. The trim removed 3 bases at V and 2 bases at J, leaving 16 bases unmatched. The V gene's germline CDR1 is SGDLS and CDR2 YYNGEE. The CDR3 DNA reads TGTGCCAGCAGCGATCCTGCAGGGCCGGGACAGGCAACCTACAATGAGCAGTTCTTC. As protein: CASSDPAGPGQATYNEQFF. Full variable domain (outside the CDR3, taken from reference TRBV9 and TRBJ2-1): DSGVTQTPKHLITATGQRVTLRCSPRSGDLSVYWYQQSLDQGLQFLIQYYNGEERAKGNILERFSAQQFPDLHSELNLSSLELGDSALYFCASSDPAGPGQATYNEQFFGPGTRLTVL.

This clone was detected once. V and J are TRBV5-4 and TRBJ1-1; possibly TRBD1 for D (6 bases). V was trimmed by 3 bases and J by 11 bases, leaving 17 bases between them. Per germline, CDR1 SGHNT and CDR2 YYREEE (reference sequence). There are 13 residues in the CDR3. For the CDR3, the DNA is TGTGCCAGCAGCTACGGGGACACCCAGAAGGCTTTCTTT. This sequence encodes CASSYGDTQKAFF.

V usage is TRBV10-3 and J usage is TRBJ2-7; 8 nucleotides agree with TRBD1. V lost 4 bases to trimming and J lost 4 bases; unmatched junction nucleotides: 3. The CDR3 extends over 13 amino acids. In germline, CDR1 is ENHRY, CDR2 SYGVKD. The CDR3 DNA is TGTGCCATCAGTGGAGACAGGGGTTACGAGCAGTACTTC. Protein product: CAISGDRGYEQYF.

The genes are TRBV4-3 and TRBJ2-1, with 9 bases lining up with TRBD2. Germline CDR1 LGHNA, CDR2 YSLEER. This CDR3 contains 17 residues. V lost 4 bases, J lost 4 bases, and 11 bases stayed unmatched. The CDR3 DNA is TGCGCCAGCAGCCGCGATCGGCGGGAGGGCCGATACAATGAGCAGTTCTTC. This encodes CASSRDRREGRYNEQFF.

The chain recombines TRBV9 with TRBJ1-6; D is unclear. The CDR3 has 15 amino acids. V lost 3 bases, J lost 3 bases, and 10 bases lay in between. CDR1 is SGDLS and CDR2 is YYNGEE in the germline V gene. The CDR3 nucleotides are TGTGCCAGCAGCGCTCCGGGCGGCTATAATTCACCCCTCCACTTT. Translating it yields CASSAPGGYNSPLHF.

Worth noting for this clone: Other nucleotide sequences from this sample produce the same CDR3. The CDR3 spells CASSLNQPQHF. The CDR3 region has the DNA TGTGCCAGCAGCCTAAATCAGCCCCAGCATTTT. The chain uses TRBV28 and TRBJ1-5, with D unclear. The germline gives CDR1 MDHEN, CDR2 SYDVKM. The CDR3 runs 11 residues. Trimming left V 6 bases short and J 4 bases short, with 4 bases between.

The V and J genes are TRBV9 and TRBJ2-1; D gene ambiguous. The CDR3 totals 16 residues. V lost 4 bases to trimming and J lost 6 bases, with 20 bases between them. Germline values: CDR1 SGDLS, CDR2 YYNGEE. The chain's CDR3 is CASSPPVVSEGNEQFF. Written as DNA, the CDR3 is TGTGCCAGCAGCCCCCCTGTTGTCAGTGAAGGCAATGAGCAGTTCTTC. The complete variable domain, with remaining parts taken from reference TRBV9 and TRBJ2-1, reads DSGVTQTPKHLITATGQRVTLRCSPRSGDLSVYWYQQSLDQGLQFLIQYYNGEERAKGNILERFSAQQFPDLHSELNLSSLELGDSALYFCASSPPVVSEGNEQFFGPGTRLTVL.

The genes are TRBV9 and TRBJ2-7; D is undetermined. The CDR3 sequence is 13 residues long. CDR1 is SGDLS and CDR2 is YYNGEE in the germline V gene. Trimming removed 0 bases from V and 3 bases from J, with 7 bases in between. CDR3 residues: CASSVGPDYEQYF. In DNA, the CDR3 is TGTGCCAGCAGCGTAGGGCCAGACTACGAGCAGTACTTC.

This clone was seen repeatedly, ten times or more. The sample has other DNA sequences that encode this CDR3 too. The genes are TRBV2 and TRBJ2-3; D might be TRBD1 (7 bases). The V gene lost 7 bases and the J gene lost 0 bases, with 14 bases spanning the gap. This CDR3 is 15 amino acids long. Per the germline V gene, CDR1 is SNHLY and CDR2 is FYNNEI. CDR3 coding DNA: TGTGCCAGCACCGGCGGGACAGCTAGCACAGATACGCAGTATTTT. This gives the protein CASTGGTASTDTQYF.